This TCR beta chain was retrieved from a study of cytomegalovirus exposure and HLA in healthy donors. V lost 2 bases, J lost 2 bases, and 5 bases stayed unmatched. This CDR3 is built from 16 residues. CDR1 is SGHRS and CDR2 is YFSETQ in the germline V gene. A note on this clone: The antigen is undetermined.

It was with 60 Vbeta and 13 Jbeta primers that the PCR ran. Sequencing used immunoSEQ multiplex PCR; TCRdb keeps in-frame clones, though not all of them. The sample records around 40,000 clones, over 60% being singletons. Overall study findings and caveats: The productive fraction for most TCR beta V segments was about 87% or about 30% in an earlier analysis. Reportedly, HLA-A and HLA-B alleles of most subjects were accurately predicted from TCR beta. Association of a missense DCLRE1C variant with TCR beta V- and J-gene trimming was reported in a later analysis.

Healthy bone marrow donors formed the donor group. The sequenced sample was PBMCs. The chain uses TRBV5-1 and TRBJ2-5; 11 nucleotides match TRBD2. The receptor's source is a man aged 25 to 40 in good health and CMV-seronegative. CDR3 residues: CASSLLAGGPQETQYF. The CDR3, as DNA: TGCGCCAGCAGCTTATTAGCGGGAGGGCCTCAAGAGACCCAGTACTTC.